Included here is one T cell receptor (beta chain) sequence, with context. Original handling: How many nucleated cells were present was estimated from reference gene primer amplification. The data were produced by immunoSEQ multiplex PCR, yet TCRdb's version contains in-frame clones alone and is incomplete. The DNA gave D and trimming, while V, J and clone size come from that table. The table shows approximately 53,000 clones, with 85% to 90% occurring only once. This sample is drawn from a study of blood T cell repertoires in COVID-19. Study-wide background: Both acute and convalescent COVID-19 samples were obtained from the United States, Italy and Spain. From T cells, B-cell-depleted T cells, or PBMCs came the material, which was cDNA or gDNA.

The CDR3 is made up of 19 amino acids. The germline gives CDR1 WNHNN, CDR2 SYGVQD (reference sequence). Trimming cost V 2 bases and J 5 bases; bases outside gene matches: 12. Material for sequencing was peripheral blood. The rearrangement joins TRBV10-1 to TRBJ2-1, with 13 nucleotides matching TRBD2. This sequence was found in a human donor in a cohort sampled during active COVID-19. The CDR3 DNA sequence: TGCGCCAGCAGTGAGACGGGACTAGCGGGACTTAACCCTCACAATGAGCAGTTCTTC. Protein product: CASSETGLAGLNPHNEQFF.